This T cell receptor beta chain was sequenced in a study of blood T cell repertoires in COVID-19. Study at large: PBMCs, B-cell-depleted T cells, or T cells provided the cDNA or gDNA that made up the material.

This CDR3 region has 17 residues. From germline, CDR1 is SGHAT and CDR2 FQNNGV. V lost 4 bases, J lost 0 bases, and 7 bases stayed unmatched. Only in-frame clones appear in the TCRdb table, and some are missing; sequencing was by immunoSEQ multiplex PCR. Of 90,000 to 150,000 clones in the sample, around three quarters were seen once. This TCR came from a man between 65 and 80 years old with acute or convalescent COVID-19. The chain is built from TRBV11-2 and TRBJ2-2; TRBD2 matches at 8 bases. The sample consisted of peripheral blood. In DNA, the CDR3 is TGTGCCAGCAGCTCGATTCTAGCGGGCCCGAACACCGGGGAGCTGTTTTTT. Amino acids: CASSSILAGPNTGELFF.